This T cell receptor (beta chain) comes out of a study of shared clonotypes between healthy human individuals. Overall study findings and caveats: Some clonotypes were shared by all four sorted-subset donors, while others were not shared. The non-shared ones had lower generation probabilities than the shared ones.

Note on this clone: The antigen is unknown.

The CDR3 is 14 amino acids. Germline V CDR1 and CDR2: SQVTM, ANQGSEA. V was cut by 4 bases and J by 3 bases, with 14 bases left in between. The authors loaded about 200 ng DNA, some 32,000 T cell genomes, into sorted-subset replicate PCRs. Profiling relied on immunoSEQ multiplex PCR, and the TCRdb table lists in-frame clones only, not all of them. The sample yields hundreds of thousands of clones, about 96% seen once. None of the donors, who were healthy HIV-negative adults, had recently had acute infections or vaccinations. The study separated CD4+ cells into CD45RA+ naive and CD45RA-negative memory subsets.

Sequenced input: naive CD4+ T cells sorted from blood. Specified subset: CD45RA+ positively selected. This receptor was identified in a woman aged 30 to 39 in good health. The chain carries TRBV29-1 and TRBJ2-3, with no clear D. CDR3 sequence (DNA): TGCAGCGTTGCGTATGGGTTTAGTACAGATACGCAGTATTTT. The encoded protein is CSVAYGFSTDTQYF.